One T cell receptor (beta chain) is described in this entry. The record originates from a study of T-cell reconstitution after alpha-beta-depleted transplantation in children. Researchers prepared the TCRbeta library using unique molecular identifiers, the study reports. TCRdb used MiXCR to reprocess the PCR reads, holding one entry per CDR3 protein. The repertoire includes some 500,000 distinct CDR3 sequences, approximately 16% of them detected once, and less than 4% sits in the top ten. V was trimmed by 1 base and J by 8 bases, leaving 9 bases between them. The CDR3 extends over 13 amino acids. Sequencing was performed on PBMCs from the stem cell graft donor, taken from the stem cell graft. The TCR comes from a human donor who donated a stem cell graft to a child with acute lymphoblastic leukemia. V is TRBV12-3 or TRBV12-4 and J is TRBJ2-4; possibly TRBD1 or TRBD2 for D (5 bases each). The CDR3 loop reads CASSLGQGDIQYF. The DNA of the CDR3 is TGTGCCAGCAGTTTAGGTCAGGGAGACATTCAGTACTTC.